The rows below give T cell receptor beta chains drawn from one sample of a study of shared T cell receptors in the human thymus. Profiling relied on immunoSEQ multiplex PCR, and the TCRdb table lists in-frame clones only, not all of them. The sample lists approximately 68,000 clones; 90% to 95% were seen once. Sequenced material: thymocytes. These receptors came from a human donor. Both conserved end residues are part of each CDR3. The D gene is left open where the match is weak. Where a row states a size, it is once, few, many or the class of an expanded clone; other rows omit it.

j_gene | d_gene | v_gene | abundance | CDR3nt | CDR3aa
TRBJ1-2 | NA | TRBV5-6 | NA | TGTGCCAGCAGCTTGGAAAGTCCCTCCTCTAACTATGGCTACACCTTC | CASSLESPSSNYGYTF
TRBJ1-5 | NA | TRBV4-1 | NA | TGCGCCAGCAGCCAAGAAGGCCAACACAGTAGCAATCAGCCCCAGCATTTT | CASSQEGQHSSNQPQHF
TRBJ2-5 | NA | TRBV7-9 | NA | TGTGCCAGCAGCCCCGGATGGATTGGGCAAGAGACCCAGTACTTC | CASSPGWIGQETQYF
TRBJ1-5 | NA | TRBV10-3 | NA | TGTGCCACCTCTCGGGGGTCCAATCAGCCCCAGCATTTT | CATSRGSNQPQHF
TRBJ2-3 | NA | TRBV5-1 | NA | TGCGCCAGCAGCCAGGGGGGGCTTAGCACAGATACGCAGTATTTT | CASSQGGLSTDTQYF
TRBJ2-2 | NA | TRBV19 | NA | TGTGCCAGTAGTATAGAAGGGTCTAGAACGGACACCGGGGAGCTGTTTTTT | CASSIEGSRTDTGELFF
TRBJ2-3 | TRBD2 | TRBV6-6 | NA | TGTGCCAGCAGTTGGGGGGCAGCGGGGGGGCCCGATACGCAGTATTTT | CASSWGAAGGPDTQYF
TRBJ2-1 | TRBD2 | TRBV2 | NA | TGTGCCAGCAGTACTCCCGGGACTAGCGGGGATAGCTCCTACAATGAGCAGTTCTTC | CASSTPGTSGDSSYNEQFF
TRBJ2-7 | TRBD1 | TRBV7-9 | NA | TGTGCCAGCAGCTCCCGGGACAGACACCCCTACGAGCAGTACTTC | CASSSRDRHPYEQYF
TRBJ2-7 | TRBD2 | TRBV7-2 | NA | TGTGCCAGCAGCCTCCTCGGGGGGTGCCGGTACGAGCAGTACTTC | CASSLLGGCRYEQYF
TRBJ1-5 | NA | TRBV19 | NA | TGTGCCAGTAGTATTCGACAGTCCCACAATCAGCCCCAGCATTTT | CASSIRQSHNQPQHF
TRBJ1-1 | NA | TRBV4-2 | NA | TGTGCCAGCAGCCAAGGAGAGTCAGGGCACGCGACCGCTTTCTTT | CASSQGESGHATAFF
TRBJ1-2 | NA | TRBV28 | once | TGTGCCAGCGAGTTTCCCGTACACGAGGGCTACACCTTC | CASEFPVHEGYTF
TRBJ1-1 | NA | TRBV6-5 | NA | TGTGCCAGCAGTTATGAATTGGTCGAAGCTTTCTTT | CASSYELVEAFF
TRBJ2-7 | TRBD1 | TRBV27 | NA | TGTGCCAGCAGTTTCCACAGCCAGGGGGCTCAGTACGAGCAGTACTTC | CASSFHSQGAQYEQYF
TRBJ2-7 | TRBD2 | TRBV4-3 | NA | TGCGCCAGCAGCCAAGATCGGGCCCCCGCGGGAGACTACGAGCAGTACTTC | CASSQDRAPAGDYEQYF
TRBJ1-1 | NA | TRBV30 | NA | TGTGCCTGGAATCAGGGAAGGAGAACTGAAGCTTTCTTT | CAWNQGRRTEAFF
TRBJ2-5 | NA | TRBV7-9 | once | TGTGCCAGCAGCCCCCGGGGGTCGCAGGAACACCAAGAGACCCAGTACTTC | CASSPRGSQEHQETQYF